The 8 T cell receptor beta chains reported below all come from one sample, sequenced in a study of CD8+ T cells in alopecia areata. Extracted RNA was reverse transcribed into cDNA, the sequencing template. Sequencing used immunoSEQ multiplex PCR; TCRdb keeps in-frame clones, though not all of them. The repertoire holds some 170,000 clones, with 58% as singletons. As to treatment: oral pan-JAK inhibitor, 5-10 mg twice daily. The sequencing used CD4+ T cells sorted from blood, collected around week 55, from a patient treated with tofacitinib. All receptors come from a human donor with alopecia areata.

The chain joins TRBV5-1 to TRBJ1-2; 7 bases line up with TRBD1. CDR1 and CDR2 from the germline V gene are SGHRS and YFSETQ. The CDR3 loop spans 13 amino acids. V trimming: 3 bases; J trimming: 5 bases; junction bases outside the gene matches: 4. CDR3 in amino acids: CASSSGTEYGYTF. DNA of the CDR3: TGCGCCAGCAGCTCCGGGACAGAATATGGCTACACCTTC.

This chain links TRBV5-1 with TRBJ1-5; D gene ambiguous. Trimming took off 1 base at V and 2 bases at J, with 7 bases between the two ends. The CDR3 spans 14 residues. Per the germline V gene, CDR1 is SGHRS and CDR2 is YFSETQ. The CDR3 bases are TGCGCCAGCAGCTTGACGGCGGGCAATCAGCCCCAGCATTTT. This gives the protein CASSLTAGNQPQHF.

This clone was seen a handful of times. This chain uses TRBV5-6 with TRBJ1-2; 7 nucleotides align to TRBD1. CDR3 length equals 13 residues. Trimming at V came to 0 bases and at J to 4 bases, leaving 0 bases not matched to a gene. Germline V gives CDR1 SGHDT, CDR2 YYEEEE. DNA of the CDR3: TGTGCCAGCAGCTTGGCAGGGGGCTATGGCTACACCTTC. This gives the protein CASSLAGGYGYTF. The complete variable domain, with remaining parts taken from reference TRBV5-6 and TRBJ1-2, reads DAGVTQSPTHLIKTRGQQVTLRCSPKSGHDTVSWYQQALGQGPQFIFQYYEEEERQRGNFPDRFSGHQFPNYSSELNVNALLLGDSALYLCASSLAGGYGYTFGSGTRLTVV.

This CDR3 reads CASSSGAGSQETQYF. The CDR3 coding sequence is TGTGCCAGCAGCTCGGGAGCGGGGTCTCAAGAGACCCAGTACTTC. The chain joins TRBV11-2 to TRBJ2-5, with 7 bases identical to TRBD2. This CDR3 spans 15 amino acids. Germline trimming cut 4 bases from V and 2 bases from J; bases unmatched to any gene: 7. Germline loops: CDR1 SGHAT, CDR2 FQNNGV.

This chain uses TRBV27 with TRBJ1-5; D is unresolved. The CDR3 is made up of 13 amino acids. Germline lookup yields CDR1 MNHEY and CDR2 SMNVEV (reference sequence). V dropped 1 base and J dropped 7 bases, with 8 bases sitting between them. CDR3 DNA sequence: TGTGCCAGCAGTTTATATTCAGAGCAGCCCCAGCATTTT. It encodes CASSLYSEQPQHF.

CDR3 residues: CASSVVEGTGELFF. In nucleotides, the CDR3 is TGTGCCAGCAGCGTAGTAGAGGGGACCGGGGAGCTGTTTTTT. This chain joins TRBV9 and TRBJ2-2; D may be TRBD1 or TRBD2 (5 bases each). There are 14 residues in the CDR3. Germline loops: CDR1 SGDLS, CDR2 YYNGEE. The ends were cut back, 0 bases at V and 5 bases at J, with 8 bases in the middle. The variable domain in full, completed from reference TRBV9 and TRBJ2-2, reads DSGVTQTPKHLITATGQRVTLRCSPRSGDLSVYWYQQSLDQGLQFLIQYYNGEERAKGNILERFSAQQFPDLHSELNLSSLELGDSALYFCASSVVEGTGELFFGEGSRLTVL.

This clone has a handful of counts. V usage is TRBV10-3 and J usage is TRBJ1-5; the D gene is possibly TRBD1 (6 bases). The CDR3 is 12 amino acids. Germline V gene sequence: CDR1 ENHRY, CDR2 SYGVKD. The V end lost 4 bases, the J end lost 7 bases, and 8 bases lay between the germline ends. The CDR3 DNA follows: TGTGCCATCAGTGCAGGGGACCAGCCCCAGCATTTT. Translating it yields CAISAGDQPQHF.

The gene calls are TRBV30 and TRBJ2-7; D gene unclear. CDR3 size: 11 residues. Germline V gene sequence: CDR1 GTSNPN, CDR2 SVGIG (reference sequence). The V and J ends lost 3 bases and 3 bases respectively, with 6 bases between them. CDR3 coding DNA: TGTGCCTGGAGCGATAACTACGAGCAGTACTTC. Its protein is CAWSDNYEQYF.